This TCR beta chain is drawn from a study of blood T cell repertoires in COVID-19. For the study at large: Researchers got acute and convalescent COVID-19 samples from the United States, Italy and Spain. T cells, B-cell-depleted T cells, or PBMCs provided the cDNA or gDNA that served as material.

Original processing notes: Quantification of nucleated cells was approximated via reference gene primer amplification. Data came from immunoSEQ multiplex PCR; TCRdb stores just in-frame clones and leaves some out. That table is the source of V, J and clone size, and D and trimming were worked out from the DNA. The data hold 130,000 to 150,000 clones, with around nine tenths observed a single time. The CDR3 spans 18 residues. Unmatched junction bases numbered 14, after V lost 3 bases and J lost 3 bases. Germline V gene data show CDR1 as MNHEY and CDR2 as SMNVEV (reference sequence). The chain has TRBV27 and TRBJ2-3; 8 bases match TRBD2. The TCR originated in a woman in her thirties or forties with acute or convalescent COVID-19. Sequenced material: peripheral blood. The CDR3 DNA follows: TGTGCCAGCAGTTTCCGTAGCGGGAATGAGGTTAGGACAGATACGCAGTATTTT. Translation: CASSFRSGNEVRTDTQYF.